The rows below give T cell receptor beta chains drawn from one sample of a study of high-grade serous ovarian cancer treatment subgroups. The repertoire was sequenced with immunoSEQ multiplex PCR; TCRdb's copy has only in-frame clones and lacks some. The table has about 3,500 clones, 70% to 75% seen once; the top ten hold about 20%. Sample: tumor tissue. Receptors originate from a human donor with high-grade serous ovarian cancer. Each CDR3 is given with its conserved first and last residue. Fields, in order: V gene, CDR3 protein.

>TRBV2
CASQWTVGETQYF
>TRBV4-2
CASSLGQFDNSPLHF
>TRBV6-5
CASKRGVAGEQYF
>TRBV7-9
CAGGFGITYEQYF
>TRBV7-2
CASSLQGSYNSPLHF
>TRBV13
CASSLQEGGDSYEQYF
>TRBV6-4
CASSDGLIVYEQYF
>TRBV2
CASRDRSSYEQYF
>TRBV5-1
CASSLEGGREKLFF
>TRBV5-1
CASSPGQVDGANVLTF
>TRBV9
CASSVNEGKSPLHF
>TRBV5-4
CAIPTGTGRGAFF
>TRBV7-3
CASSFAGGTTGELFF
>TRBV5-6
CASSLGNRGRPYNSPLHF
>TRBV5-1
CASSFCVRWTSGGQPAETQYF
>TRBV19
CASSTLDGRYSNQPQHF
>TRBV5-4
CASSPDGRNQPQHF
>TRBV28
CASRRDSYTEAFF
>TRBV7-3
CASSLARTGEKFF
>TRBV10-1
CASSAPPGTSAESSYNEQFF
>TRBV5-5
CATRGGISYNEQFF
>TRBV11-1
CASSAQLGNTQYF
>TRBV6-7
CASSLVLRLQSRANVLTF
>TRBV2
CASSEFDRDDDTQYF
>TRBV6-5
CASSYSFLPHTGELFF
>TRBV6-6
CASSPTGPNSPLHF
>TRBV7-6
CASSLRGSVVDEQFF
>TRBV15
CATSRDRVGNQPQHF
>TRBV18
CASSRGLQGANTEAFF
>TRBV4-3
CASSQDGGGIEKLFF
>TRBV7-2
CASSIRGLAGGYEQYF
>TRBV28
CASSPDRAYEQYF
>TRBV5-4
CATRGGISYNEQFF
>TRBV28
CASSGVGHPATF
>TRBV9
CASSVAPGQIYEQYF
>TRBV7-2
CASLLAGGNEQFF
>TRBV4-1
CASSQAAGLAVNEQFF
>TRBV11-3
CASSSRGGTDTQYF
>TRBV30
CAWNVKGQGKSNYGYTF
>TRBV28
CASSLRAGGGNEQFF
>TRBV4-3
CASSQGVVSGSNQPQHF
>TRBV9
CASSIWDAWGEGNTIYF
>TRBV5-1
CASKSGTGNTGELFF
>TRBV7-9
CASSWRSGSDADTQYF
>TRBV6-5
CASSYSAGGSHEQYF
>TRBV5-1
CASSLGVTGAPDTQYF
>TRBV6-6
CASSPTGTSGYNEQFF
>TRBV2
CASRGTGGTDTQYF
>TRBV19
CASTSAGDTQYF
>TRBV27
CASSPRLAGGPIEQQYF
>TRBV7-2
CASSSSGQNTEAFF
>TRBV6-5
CASSWAYNQPQHF